The 21 T cell receptor beta chains reported below all come from one sample, sequenced in a study of T cells in Graves' hyperthyroidism and ophthalmopathy (dated by TCRdb to about 2019). Preparation of the library involved multiplex PCR. For sequencing, an Illumina HiSeq 2000 was employed. The TCR beta CDR3 regions were amplified from the RNA transcripts. The TCR CDR3 was subjected to a first round of RT-PCR using the HTBI primer set and the Qiagen OneStep RT-PCR kit. The public reads were reprocessed in TCRdb via fastp at Q25 and MiXCR, keeping in-frame beta chains. When rows share a CDR3 protein, they turn into one entry using the most common DNA and genes. This sample lists around 300,000 distinct CDR3 sequences; around a quarter were detected once. About a quarter of the sample lies in the top ten. What was sequenced was blood. The receptors here all came from a man aged 40-55 years with Graves' hyperthyroidism that later progressed to Graves' ophthalmopathy.

This clonotype was detected many times. This chain uses TRBV6-2 or TRBV6-3 with TRBJ2-5; tentative D call: TRBD1 (5 bases). Germline V lookup: CDR1 MNHEY, CDR2 SVGEGT. The V end was cut by 0 bases, the J end by 4 bases, with 9 bases between. This CDR3 is built from 14 residues. In DNA, the CDR3 is TGTGCCAGCAGTTACTCGACTCAGGGAGAGACCCAGTACTTC. This translates into CASSYSTQGETQYF.

The CDR3 bases are TGTGCCAGCAGCTTAGGTGGGACAGGGAACTATGGCTACACCTTC. It yields the protein CASSLGGTGNYGYTF. The chain is built from TRBV7-2 and TRBJ1-2; 9 positions agree with TRBD1. After removal of 1 base from V and 2 bases from J, the junction contained 2 bases not matched to a gene. The CDR3 is 15 residues long. The germline V gene encodes CDR1 SGHTA and CDR2 FQGNSA.

This clonotype was detected many times. The chain carries TRBV2 and TRBJ2-7, with D possibly called TRBD1 or TRBD2 (6 bases each). Germline V gene lookup returns CDR1 SNHLY and CDR2 FYNNEI. This CDR3 has 14 amino acids. V lost 1 base to trimming and J lost 3 bases, with 10 bases between them. The CDR3 bases are TGTGCCAGCAGTGAAGGGGGGGCCCTCTACGAGCAGTACTTC. Protein sequence: CASSEGGALYEQYF.

This chain joins TRBV12-3 or TRBV12-4 and TRBJ1-1; possibly TRBD1 for D (6 bases). V lost 0 bases, J lost 2 bases, and 10 bases lay in between. CDR3 length: 15 amino acids. In nucleotides, the CDR3 is TGTGCCAGCAGTTTAGCGCTTGGGACAAACACTGAAGCTTTCTTT. This encodes CASSLALGTNTEAFF.

The J gene is TRBJ2-7, the V gene TRBV6-2 or TRBV6-3, with 10 bases matching TRBD2. V gave up 2 bases and J gave up 4 bases; unmatched junction bases: 14. This CDR3 has 18 residues. CDR1 and CDR2 from the germline V gene are MNHEY and SVGEGT. In DNA form, the CDR3 reads TGTGCCAGCAGTTACCTCTCCTCAGCGGGAGGGCCGTTGTACGAGCAGTACTTC. It encodes CASSYLSSAGGPLYEQYF.

The V call is TRBV28, the J call TRBJ2-5; no definite D call. Trimming pared 7 bases from V and 8 bases from J, leaving 14 bases between. CDR1 is MDHEN, CDR2 SYDVKM, per germline. The CDR3 extends over 12 amino acids. The chain's CDR3 is CASTDPRSTQYF. The CDR3 nucleotides read TGTGCCAGCACCGACCCCCGGTCTACCCAGTACTTC.

At least ten counts were recorded for this clonotype. V is TRBV12-3 or TRBV12-4 and J is TRBJ1-1; maybe TRBD1 (5 bases). The V gene lost 6 bases and the J gene lost 6 bases, with 8 bases spanning the gap. The CDR3 is made up of 11 amino acids. CDR3 nucleotides: TGTGCCAGCAGGGGGACTGCTGAAGCTTTCTTT. It translates to CASRGTAEAFF.

Ten or more counts support this clonotype. CDR3 residues: CATSDNTGSYEQYF. DNA for the CDR3: TGTGCCACCAGTGATAATACAGGGAGCTACGAGCAGTACTTC. V usage is TRBV24-1 and J usage is TRBJ2-7, with D maybe TRBD1 (6 bases). V lost 3 bases and J lost 3, with 11 bases in between. Per the germline V gene, CDR1 is KGHDR and CDR2 is SFDVKD. The CDR3 has 14 amino acids.

This clonotype has ten or more counts. V is TRBV28 and J is TRBJ1-2; 11 bases are a match to TRBD1. The CDR3 spans 15 residues. Per germline, CDR1 MDHEN and CDR2 SYDVKM. V dropped 6 bases and J dropped 8; count of bases not matched to a gene: 11. The CDR3 DNA is TGTGCCAGCAGCCGGTCAGGACAGGGGGCTCGCGGCTACACCTTC. This gives the protein CASSRSGQGARGYTF.

This clonotype was recorded at least ten times. CDR3 coding DNA: TGTGCCTGGACCCCCAGACAGGGCTTTGGCTACACCTTC. It specifies CAWTPRQGFGYTF. This chain links TRBV30 with TRBJ1-2, with 7 bases aligning to TRBD1. The V and J ends lost 4 bases and 7 bases, in that order; junction bases with no gene match: 9. CDR1 is GTSNPN, CDR2 SVGIG, per germline (reference sequence). The CDR3 is made up of 13 amino acids.

For this clonotype: This may come from a read error, since a much larger clone is one base off. The rearrangement links TRBV11-2 to TRBJ1-4; TRBD1 matches 8 bases. J was trimmed by 7 bases and V by 4 bases; bases with no gene match: 14. The CDR3 contains 17 residues. CDR1 SGHAT and CDR2 FQNNGV come from the germline V gene. This chain's CDR3 is CASSSGTPGQVTEKLFF. CDR3 DNA sequence: TGTGCCAGCAGCTCAGGGACACCGGGACAGGTGACTGAAAAACTGTTTTTT.

This clonotype was recorded many times. The rearrangement uses TRBV20-1 and TRBJ2-5, with 9 bases that match TRBD1. Trimming removed 4 bases from V and 3 bases from J; junction bases left unmatched: 3. This CDR3 comprises 13 residues. Germline assignment: CDR1 DFQATT and CDR2 SNEGSKA (reference sequence). CDR3 bases: TGCAGTGCTACCCGGACAGGGGAAGAGACCCAGTACTTC. As protein: CSATRTGEETQYF.

This clonotype was seen at least ten times. The V call is TRBV2, the J call TRBJ2-2; the D is unclear. The CDR3 is made up of 15 amino acids. The V end was cut by 5 bases, the J end by 2 bases, with 12 bases between. The germline V gene has CDR1 SNHLY and CDR2 FYNNEI. In DNA, the CDR3 is TGTGCCAGCAGTCCTCGTTTACAAAACACCGGGGAGCTGTTTTTT. This encodes CASSPRLQNTGELFF.

This clonotype has at least ten counts. The chain joins TRBV6-1 to TRBJ2-5; 7 bases fit TRBD1. The CDR3 extends over 16 amino acids. Germline V lookup: CDR1 MNHNS, CDR2 SASEGT. V was pared by 3 bases and J by 2 bases, with 9 bases of the junction left unmatched. CDR3 nucleotide sequence: TGTGCCAGCAGTGACAGGGACAGAAATTTTCAAGAGACCCAGTACTTC. This gives the protein CASSDRDRNFQETQYF.

This clonotype has at least ten counts. The V call is TRBV6-5, the J call TRBJ1-1; D is uncertain. The CDR3 totals 12 residues. V lost 2 bases and J 4 bases, leaving 5 bases between the germline ends. CDR1 is MNHEY and CDR2 is SVGAGI in the germline V gene. CDR3 loop: CASSYSATEAFF. The CDR3 bases are TGTGCCAGCAGTTACAGCGCCACTGAAGCTTTCTTT.

This chain links TRBV30 with TRBJ2-5, with 7 bases matching TRBD2. This CDR3 contains 13 residues. CDR1 and CDR2 (germline): GTSNPN, SVGIG (reference sequence). V was pared by 1 base and J by 4 bases, with 3 bases of the junction left unmatched. Written as DNA, the CDR3 is TGTGCCTGGAGTGGTGGGGGGGGAGAGACCCAGTACTTC. It is translated as CAWSGGGGETQYF.

This clonotype was detected a few times. The chain combines TRBV9 with TRBJ2-7, with D possibly TRBD2 on 6 matching bases. V gave up 0 bases and J gave up 2 bases, with 12 bases separating them. Germline V gene sequence: CDR1 SGDLS, CDR2 YYNGEE. The CDR3 is 15 residues long. CDR3 in amino acids: CASSVAGDSAYEQYF. The DNA for the CDR3 is TGTGCCAGCAGCGTAGCTGGGGACTCAGCCTACGAGCAGTACTTC.

This clonotype appeared many times. The J gene is TRBJ2-5, the V gene TRBV20-1; 7 nucleotides line up with TRBD1. The J segment lost 3 bases and the V segment lost 3 bases, leaving 10 bases of the junction unmatched. The CDR3 is 15 residues long. Germline CDR1 DFQATT, CDR2 SNEGSKA (reference sequence). CDR3 sequence (DNA): TGCAGTGCTAGTCCTGACGGGACAGCTGAAGAGACCCAGTACTTC. Encoded protein: CSASPDGTAEETQYF.

The chain joins TRBV5-5 to TRBJ2-7; 8 bases are shared with TRBD1. The CDR3 totals 15 residues. Germline V CDR1 and CDR2: SGHKS, YYEKEE (reference sequence). V was pared by 0 bases and J by 3 bases, with 5 bases of the junction left unmatched. For the CDR3, the DNA is TGTGCCAGCAGCTTGGGGCAGGGGGCGGGCTACGAGCAGTACTTC. Its translation: CASSLGQGAGYEQYF. Full variable domain (missing parts from reference TRBV5-5 and TRBJ2-7): DAGVTQSPTHLIKTRGQQVTLRCSPISGHKSVSWYQQVLGQGPQFIFQYYEKEERGRGNFPDRFSARQFPNYSSELNVNALLLGDSALYLCASSLGQGAGYEQYFGPGTRLTVT.

This clonotype was detected ten times or more. The chain employs TRBV7-6 and TRBJ2-2; no definite D call. Germline V CDR1 and CDR2: SGHVS, FNYEAQ. Trimming pared 3 bases from V and 0 bases from J, leaving 17 bases between. This CDR3 comprises 18 residues. This chain's CDR3 is CASSFDSKRSPNTGELFF. The DNA of the CDR3 is TGTGCCAGCAGCTTCGACTCAAAAAGGAGCCCGAACACCGGGGAGCTGTTTTTT.

This clonotype showed up many times. The rearrangement links TRBV2 to TRBJ1-2; TRBD1 might be the D (5 bases). The germline V and J ends were trimmed by 7 bases and 7 bases, with 13 bases remaining between them. Germline lookup yields CDR1 SNHLY and CDR2 FYNNEI. The length of the CDR3 is 12 residues. The DNA for the CDR3 is TGTGCCAGCACCGTGCGGGGGTTTGGCTACACCTTC. This gives the protein CASTVRGFGYTF.